The source of this T cell receptor beta chain is a study of T cell repertoires in cytomegalovirus infection. Each CDR3 protein gets one entry after TCRdb re-called the reads with MiXCR. There are 100,000 or so distinct CDR3 sequences in the sample; around 22% occur only once, and around 40% lies in the top ten. This clonotype was seen more than once but under ten times. This CDR3 contains 15 residues. Germline trimming cut 1 base from V and 5 bases from J; bases unmatched to any gene: 8. Germline CDR1 and CDR2: SGHAT and FQNNGV. This TCR derives from a human donor in good health (CMV status not recorded). Some clones in this sample may be carry-over from other donors' samples. Sequencing was done on a sample of CD8+ T cells from PBMCs. This chain connects TRBV11-2 to TRBJ2-7; TRBD2 agrees at 7 bases. The DNA of the CDR3 is TGTGCCAGCAGCTTAGTGGGGCGGGAGTCGGACGAGCAGTACTTC. Translating it yields CASSLVGRESDEQYF.